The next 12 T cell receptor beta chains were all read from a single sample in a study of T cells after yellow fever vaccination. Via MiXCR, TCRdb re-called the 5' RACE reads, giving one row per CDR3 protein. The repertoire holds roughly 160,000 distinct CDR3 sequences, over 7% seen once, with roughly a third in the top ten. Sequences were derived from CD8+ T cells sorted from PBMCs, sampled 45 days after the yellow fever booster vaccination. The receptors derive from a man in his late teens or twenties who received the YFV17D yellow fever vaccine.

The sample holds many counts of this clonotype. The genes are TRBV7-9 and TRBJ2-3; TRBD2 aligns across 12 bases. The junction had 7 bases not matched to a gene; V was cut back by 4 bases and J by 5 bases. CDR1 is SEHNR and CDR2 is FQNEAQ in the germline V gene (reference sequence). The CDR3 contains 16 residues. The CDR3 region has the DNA TGTGCCAGCAGCTCCTGGACTAGCGGGGCTGGAGATACGCAGTATTTT. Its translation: CASSSWTSGAGDTQYF.

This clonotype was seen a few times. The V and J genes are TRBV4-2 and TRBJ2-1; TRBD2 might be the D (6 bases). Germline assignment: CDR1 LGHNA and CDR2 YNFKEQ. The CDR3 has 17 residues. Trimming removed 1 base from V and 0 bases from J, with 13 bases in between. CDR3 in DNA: TGTGCCAGCAGCCAAGGGGAGGCAGGGTTCTCCTACAATGAGCAGTTCTTC. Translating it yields CASSQGEAGFSYNEQFF.

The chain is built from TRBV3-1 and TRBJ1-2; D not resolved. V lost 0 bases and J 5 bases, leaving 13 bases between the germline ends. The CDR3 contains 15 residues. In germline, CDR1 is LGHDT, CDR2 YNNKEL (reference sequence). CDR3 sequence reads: CASSQDKGSEYGYTF. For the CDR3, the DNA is TGTGCCAGCAGCCAAGATAAAGGCTCGGAATATGGCTACACCTTC. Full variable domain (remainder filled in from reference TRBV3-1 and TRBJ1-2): DTAVSQTPKYLVTQMGNDKSIKCEQNLGHDTMYWYKQDSKKFLKIMFSYNNKELIINETVPNRFSPKSPDKAHLNLHINSLELGDSAVYFCASSQDKGSEYGYTFGSGTRLTVV.

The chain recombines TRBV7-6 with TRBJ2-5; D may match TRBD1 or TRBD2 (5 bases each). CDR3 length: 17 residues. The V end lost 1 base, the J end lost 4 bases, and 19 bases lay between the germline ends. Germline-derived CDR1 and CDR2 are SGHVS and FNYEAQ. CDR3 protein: CASSLVGAGLVGETQYF. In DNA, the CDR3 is TGTGCCAGCAGCTTAGTCGGGGCAGGGTTGGTGGGAGAGACCCAGTACTTC.

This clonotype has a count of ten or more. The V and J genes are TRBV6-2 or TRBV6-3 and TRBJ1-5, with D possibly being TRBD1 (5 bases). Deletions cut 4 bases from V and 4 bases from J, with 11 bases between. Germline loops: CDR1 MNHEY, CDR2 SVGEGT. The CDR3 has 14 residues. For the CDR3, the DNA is TGTGCCAGCAGTTTAGGGGCTTCAAATCAGCCCCAGCATTTT. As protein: CASSLGASNQPQHF.

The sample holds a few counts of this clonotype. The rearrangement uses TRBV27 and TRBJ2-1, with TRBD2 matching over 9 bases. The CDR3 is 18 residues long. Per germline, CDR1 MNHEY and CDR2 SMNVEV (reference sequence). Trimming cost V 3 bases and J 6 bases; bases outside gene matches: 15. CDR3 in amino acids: CASSLIDMGGGAGNEQFF. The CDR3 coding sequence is TGTGCCAGCAGTTTGATAGACATGGGCGGGGGGGCTGGCAATGAGCAGTTCTTC.

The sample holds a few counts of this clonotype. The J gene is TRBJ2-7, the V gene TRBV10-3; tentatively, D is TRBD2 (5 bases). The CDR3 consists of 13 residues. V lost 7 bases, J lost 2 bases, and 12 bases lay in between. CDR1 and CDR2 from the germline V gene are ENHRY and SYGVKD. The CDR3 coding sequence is TGTGCCATCACCGGGGAGCCCACCTACGAGCAGTACTTC. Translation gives CAITGEPTYEQYF.

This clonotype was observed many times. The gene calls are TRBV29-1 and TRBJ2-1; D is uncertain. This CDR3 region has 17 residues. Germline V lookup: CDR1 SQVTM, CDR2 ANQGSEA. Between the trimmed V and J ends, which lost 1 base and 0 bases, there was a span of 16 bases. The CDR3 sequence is CSVEGTRQPDSYNEQFF. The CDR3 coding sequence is TGCAGCGTTGAAGGGACGAGACAACCTGACTCCTACAATGAGCAGTTCTTC.

The chain's CDR3 is CASRGQGPNYGYTF. The CDR3 DNA reads as TGCGCCAGCAGGGGACAGGGCCCTAACTATGGCTACACCTTC. V and J are TRBV4-1 and TRBJ1-2, with TRBD1 identical over 9 bases. The CDR3 spans 14 residues. Germline lookup yields CDR1 MGHRA and CDR2 YSYEKL. J was trimmed by 0 bases and V by 6 bases; bases with no gene match: 2.

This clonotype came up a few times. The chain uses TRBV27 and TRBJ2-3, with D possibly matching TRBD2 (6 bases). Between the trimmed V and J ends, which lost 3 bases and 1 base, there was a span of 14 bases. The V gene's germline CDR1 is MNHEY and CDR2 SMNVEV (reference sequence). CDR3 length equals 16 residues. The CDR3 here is CASSFFQGGGTDTQYF. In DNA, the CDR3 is TGTGCCAGCAGTTTCTTTCAGGGAGGCGGCACAGATACGCAGTATTTT.

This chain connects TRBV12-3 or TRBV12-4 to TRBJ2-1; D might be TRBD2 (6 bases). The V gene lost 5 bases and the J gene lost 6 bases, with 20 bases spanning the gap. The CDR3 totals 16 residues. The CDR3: CASSILSQLGGNEQFF. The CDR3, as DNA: TGTGCCAGCAGTATCCTGTCGCAGCTCGGGGGCAATGAGCAGTTCTTC.

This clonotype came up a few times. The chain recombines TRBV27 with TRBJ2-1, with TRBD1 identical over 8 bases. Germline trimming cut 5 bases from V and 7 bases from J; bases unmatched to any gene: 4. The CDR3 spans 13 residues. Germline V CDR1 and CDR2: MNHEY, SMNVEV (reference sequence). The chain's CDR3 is CASSVRTGNEQFF. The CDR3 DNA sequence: TGTGCCAGCAGTGTCAGGACAGGGAATGAGCAGTTCTTC.